A selection of T cell receptor beta chains follows, all from one sample in a study of CD8 T cells in ankylosing spondylitis. TCRdb ran MiXCR on the 5' RACE reads and lists one entry per CDR3 protein. The sample carries 750,000 to 850,000 distinct CDR3 sequences, about 11% recorded once. Sequencing used blood, either unsorted or a sorted T cell fraction (not recorded which). The source is a male donor with ankylosing spondylitis. Each CDR3 is given with its conserved first and last residue. Fields, in order: J gene, clone size, D gene, V gene, CDR3 protein, CDR3 DNA. The D gene is left open where the match is weak. A row's size may be missing; if present it is once, few, many or a size class.

TRBJ2-7,.,TRBD2,TRBV7-2,CASTIGGSGSYEQYF,TGTGCCAGCACTATAGGTGGTAGCGGGAGTTACGAGCAGTACTTC
TRBJ1-4,.,TRBD1,TRBV5-1,CASSPQGQGAIAAVF,TGCGCCAGCAGCCCCCAGGGACAGGGGGCTATCGCAGCGGTTTTT
TRBJ2-7,.,TRBD2,TRBV7-8,CASKSTSGGPLAYEQYF,TGTGCCAGCAAATCGACTAGCGGGGGGCCATTAGCCTACGAGCAGTACTTC
TRBJ2-7,few,.,TRBV5-1,CASSLWQGNEQYF,TGCGCCAGCAGCTTGTGGCAGGGTAACGAGCAGTACTTC
TRBJ2-1,many,TRBD1,TRBV20-1,CSAFSGTGMFYNEQFF,TGCAGTGCTTTTTCCGGGACAGGAATGTTTTACAATGAGCAGTTCTTC
TRBJ1-1,.,.,TRBV28,CASTLRTLNTEAFF,TGTGCCAGCACCCTCAGAACATTGAACACTGAAGCTTTCTTT
TRBJ2-5,few,.,TRBV7-2,CASSLSRAPETQYF,TGTGCCAGCAGCTTAAGTAGGGCCCCAGAGACCCAGTACTTC
TRBJ2-1,.,TRBD2,TRBV20-1,CCARGFGTSKVNEQFF,TGCTGTGCTAGAGGATTCGGGACTAGCAAGGTTAATGAGCAGTTCTTC
TRBJ1-5,many,TRBD1,TRBV20-1,CSASHRGLDQPQHF,TGCAGTGCTAGCCACAGGGGGCTGGATCAGCCCCAGCATTTT
TRBJ1-1,many,.,TRBV28,CAAAGRITEAFF,TGTGCCGCCGCCGGCAGAATAACTGAAGCTTTCTTT
TRBJ1-6,few,.,TRBV7-2,CASSFSRAGSKPLHF,TGTGCCAGCAGCTTCTCAAGGGCGGGTTCCAAGCCCCTCCACTTT
TRBJ1-6,few,.,TRBV20-1,CSARGVPGFNSPLHF,TGCAGTGCTAGGGGTGTTCCGGGTTTTAATTCACCCCTCCACTTT
TRBJ1-3,few,.,TRBV5-1,CASSLGHQGNTIYF,TGCGCCAGCAGCTTGGGCCACCAGGGGAACACCATATATTTT
TRBJ2-3,few,.,TRBV20-1,CSAIGPGLGTDTQYF,TGCAGTGCTATCGGGCCGGGACTCGGGACAGATACGCAGTATTTT
TRBJ1-5,once,.,TRBV12-3/TRBV12-4,CAGRRRRSDQPQHF,TGTGCCGGCAGACGACGCAGGTCCGATCAGCCCCAGCATTTT
TRBJ2-7,.,TRBD1,TRBV7-2,CASSLVWQGAGEQYF,TGTGCCAGCAGCTTAGTCTGGCAGGGGGCTGGGGAGCAGTACTTC
TRBJ2-5,.,TRBD2,TRBV11-3,CASSKTGAGETQYF,TGTGCCAGCAGCAAAACGGGAGCGGGGGAGACCCAGTACTTC
TRBJ2-3,.,TRBD1,TRBV6-6,CASSRTGETDTQYF,TGTGCCAGCAGCAGGACAGGCGAAACAGATACGCAGTATTTT
TRBJ2-1,few,.,TRBV20-1,CSAYNNEQFF,TGCAGTGCCTATAACAATGAGCAGTTCTTC
TRBJ2-3,.,.,TRBV5-1,CASSVGGSSTDTQYF,TGCGCCAGCAGCGTCGGGGGATCGAGCACAGATACGCAGTATTTT
TRBJ2-1,few,.,TRBV6-2/TRBV6-3,CASSAGMTSKFF,TGTGCCAGCTCCGCCGGGATGACCAGCAAGTTCTTC
TRBJ2-5,.,TRBD2,TRBV20-1,CSSDAASGRETQYF,TGCAGTTCAGATGCGGCTAGCGGGAGAGAGACCCAGTACTTC
TRBJ1-1,few,.,TRBV20-1,CSANRAPNTEAFF,TGCAGTGCTAACCGGGCCCCGAACACTGAAGCTTTCTTT
TRBJ2-4,few,.,TRBV4-3,CASSQDRQADGPHF,TGCGCCAGCAGCCAAGATCGGCAGGCAGACGGCCCCCACTTC
TRBJ1-1,few,.,TRBV5-1,CASSRGASVEWNTEAFF,TGCGCCAGCAGCAGGGGGGCCTCCGTCGAGTGGAACACTGAAGCTTTCTTT
TRBJ2-7,.,TRBD2,TRBV28,CASSSSGTRNLYEQYF,TGTGCCAGCAGTTCTTCCGGGACTAGAAACCTCTACGAGCAGTACTTC
TRBJ1-2,.,.,TRBV20-1,CSARDVQNYGYTF,TGCAGTGCTAGAGATGTACAGAACTATGGCTACACCTTC
TRBJ2-7,.,TRBD1,TRBV18,CASSPGTVDEQYF,TGTGCCAGCTCACCGGGGACAGTCGACGAGCAGTACTTC
TRBJ2-6,.,.,TRBV12-3/TRBV12-4,CASSLEVSWANVLTF,TGTGCCAGCAGTTTGGAGGTCTCTTGGGCCAACGTCCTGACTTTC
TRBJ1-6,.,.,TRBV10-1,CASSERYRNSPLHF,TGCGCCAGCAGTGAGCGGTACCGCAACTCACCCCTCCACTTT
TRBJ1-2,.,.,TRBV6-1,CASRAGTLVLDGYTF,TGTGCCAGCAGAGCGGGGACCCTAGTCCTGGATGGCTACACCTTC
TRBJ1-4,.,.,TRBV7-2,CASSSPLPLGKLFF,TGTGCCAGCAGCTCGCCGCTGCCTCTGGGAAAACTGTTTTTT
TRBJ2-1,few,.,TRBV5-1,CASSLAQGPSGMGEQFF,TGCGCCAGCAGCTTGGCTCAGGGCCCCAGTGGGATGGGTGAGCAGTTCTTC
TRBJ2-2,many,.,TRBV7-7,CASSTNTGELFF,TGTGCTAGCAGCACTAACACCGGGGAGCTGTTTTTT
TRBJ2-6,many,TRBD1,TRBV5-7,CASSYRDRAFGANVLTF,TGTGCCAGCAGCTACCGGGACAGGGCTTTTGGGGCCAACGTCCTGACTTTC
TRBJ1-5,.,.,TRBV28,CASSSSQGLNQPQHF,TGTGCCAGCAGTTCATCCCAGGGCCTCAATCAGCCCCAGCATTTT
TRBJ2-3,few,.,TRBV29-1,CSVAGTPTDTQYF,TGCAGCGTTGCGGGGACCCCCACAGATACGCAGTATTTT
TRBJ2-2,few,.,TRBV24-1,CATSDVGMNTGELFF,TGTGCCACCAGTGATGTAGGGATGAACACCGGGGAGCTGTTTTTT
TRBJ2-1,.,.,TRBV5-1,CASSLGLLGNEQFF,TGCGCCAGCAGCTTGGGACTCCTTGGCAATGAGCAGTTCTTC
TRBJ2-7,.,.,TRBV10-3,CAIRMGLGDEQYF,TGTGCCATCAGGATGGGTCTTGGGGACGAGCAGTACTTC
TRBJ2-5,.,TRBD2,TRBV9,CASSVGLAGVQETQYF,TGTGCCAGCAGCGTAGGGCTAGCGGGGGTTCAAGAGACCCAGTACTTC
TRBJ1-2,many,TRBD1,TRBV29-1,CSVDREAYGYTF,TGCAGCGTGGACAGGGAAGCCTATGGCTACACCTTC
TRBJ2-3,.,.,TRBV20-1,CSARDGESTDTQYF,TGCAGTGCTCGAGACGGGGAGAGCACAGATACGCAGTATTTT
TRBJ2-1,many,TRBD2,TRBV12-3/TRBV12-4,CASSLLLAGLNEQFF,TGTGCCAGCAGTTTATTGCTAGCGGGTCTCAATGAGCAGTTCTTC
TRBJ2-5,.,.,TRBV21-1,CASSTSGEETQYF,TGTGCCAGCAGCACTTCAGGGGAAGAGACCCAGTACTTC
TRBJ2-3,.,.,TRBV20-1,CSARPTVYTDTQYF,TGCAGTGCTAGACCGACTGTCTACACAGATACGCAGTATTTT
TRBJ1-2,few,TRBD1,TRBV6-2/TRBV6-3,CASRRPGQGNYGYTF,TGTGCCAGCAGGCGACCGGGACAGGGGAACTATGGCTACACCTTC
TRBJ1-2,few,TRBD1,TRBV5-8,CASSLRGQSFYGYTF,TGTGCCAGCAGCTTGAGGGGGCAGAGCTTTTATGGCTACACCTTC
TRBJ2-7,.,.,TRBV20-1,CSARDPKGGNDYEQYF,TGCAGTGCTAGAGATCCGAAGGGGGGGAATGACTACGAGCAGTACTTC
TRBJ1-3,many,TRBD1,TRBV29-1,CSASSGQPSGNTIYF,TGCAGCGCATCGTCGGGACAGCCTTCTGGAAACACCATATATTTT
TRBJ2-1,.,.,TRBV28,CASRLGLSYNEQFF,TGTGCCAGCAGGTTGGGACTCAGCTACAATGAGCAGTTCTTC
TRBJ1-2,few,.,TRBV7-9,CASSSSVYGYTF,TGTGCCAGCAGCTCCAGTGTATATGGCTACACCTTC